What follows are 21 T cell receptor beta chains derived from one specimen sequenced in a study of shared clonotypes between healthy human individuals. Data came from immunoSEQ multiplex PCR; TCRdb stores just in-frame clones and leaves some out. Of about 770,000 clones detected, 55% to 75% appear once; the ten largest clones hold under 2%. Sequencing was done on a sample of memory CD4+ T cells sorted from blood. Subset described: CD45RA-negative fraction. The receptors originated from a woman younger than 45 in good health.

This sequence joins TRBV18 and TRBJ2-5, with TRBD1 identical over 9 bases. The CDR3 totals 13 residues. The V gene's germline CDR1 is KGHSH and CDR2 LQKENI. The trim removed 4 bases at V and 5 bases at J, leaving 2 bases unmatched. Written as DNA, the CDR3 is TGTGCCAGCTCACGGGACAGGGAGGAGACCCAGTACTTC. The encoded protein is CASSRDREETQYF.

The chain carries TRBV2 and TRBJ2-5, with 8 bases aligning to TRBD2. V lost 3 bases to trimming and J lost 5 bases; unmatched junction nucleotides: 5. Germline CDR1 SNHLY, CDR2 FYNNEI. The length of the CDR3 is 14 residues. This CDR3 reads CASSDLAGWETQYF. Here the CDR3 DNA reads TGTGCCAGCAGTGACTTAGCGGGGTGGGAGACCCAGTACTTC.

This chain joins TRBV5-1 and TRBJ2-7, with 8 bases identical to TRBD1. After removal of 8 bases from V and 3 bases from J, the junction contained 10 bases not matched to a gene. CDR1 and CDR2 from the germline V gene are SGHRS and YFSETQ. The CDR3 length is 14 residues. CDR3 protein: CASRGQGDRYEQYF. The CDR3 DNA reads TGCGCCAGTAGAGGACAGGGAGATCGCTACGAGCAGTACTTC.

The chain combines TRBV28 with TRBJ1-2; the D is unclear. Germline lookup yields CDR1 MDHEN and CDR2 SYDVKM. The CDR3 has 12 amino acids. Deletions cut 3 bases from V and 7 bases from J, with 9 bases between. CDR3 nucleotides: TGTGCCAGCAGTTTCGTAAGGAGTGGCTACACCTTC. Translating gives CASSFVRSGYTF.

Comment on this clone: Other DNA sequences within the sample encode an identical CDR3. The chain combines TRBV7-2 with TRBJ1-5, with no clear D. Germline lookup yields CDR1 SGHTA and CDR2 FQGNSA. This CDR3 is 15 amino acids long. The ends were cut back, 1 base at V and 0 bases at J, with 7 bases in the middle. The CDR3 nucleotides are TGTGCCAGCAGCTTAGAGACACTTAGCAATCAGCCCCAGCATTTT. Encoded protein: CASSLETLSNQPQHF.

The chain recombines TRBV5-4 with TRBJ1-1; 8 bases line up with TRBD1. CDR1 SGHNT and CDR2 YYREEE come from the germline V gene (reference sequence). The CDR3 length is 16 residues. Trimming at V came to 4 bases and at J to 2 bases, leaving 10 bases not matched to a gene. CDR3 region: CASSQALQGGNTEAFF. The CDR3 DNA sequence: TGTGCCAGCAGCCAAGCGTTACAGGGGGGCAACACTGAAGCTTTCTTT.

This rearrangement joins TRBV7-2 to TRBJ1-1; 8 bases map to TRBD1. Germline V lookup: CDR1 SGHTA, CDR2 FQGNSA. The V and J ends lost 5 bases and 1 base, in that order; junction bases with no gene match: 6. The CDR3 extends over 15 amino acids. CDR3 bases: TGTGCCAGCAGCCCAGGACAGGGATGGAACACTGAAGCTTTCTTT. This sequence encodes CASSPGQGWNTEAFF.

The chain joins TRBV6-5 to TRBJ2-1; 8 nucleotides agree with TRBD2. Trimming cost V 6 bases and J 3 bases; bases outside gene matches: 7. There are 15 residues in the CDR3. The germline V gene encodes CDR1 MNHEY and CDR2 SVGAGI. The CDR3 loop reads CASSATGTSYNEQFF. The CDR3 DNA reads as TGTGCCAGCAGCGCCACCGGGACTAGCTACAATGAGCAGTTCTTC.

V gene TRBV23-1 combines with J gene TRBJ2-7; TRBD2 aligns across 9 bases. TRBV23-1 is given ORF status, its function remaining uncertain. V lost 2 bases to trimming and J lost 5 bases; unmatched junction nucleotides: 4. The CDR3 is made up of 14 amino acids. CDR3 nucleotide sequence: TGCGCCAGCAGTCAAGGCGGGAGGGCCCACGAGCAGTACTTC. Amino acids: CASSQGGRAHEQYF.

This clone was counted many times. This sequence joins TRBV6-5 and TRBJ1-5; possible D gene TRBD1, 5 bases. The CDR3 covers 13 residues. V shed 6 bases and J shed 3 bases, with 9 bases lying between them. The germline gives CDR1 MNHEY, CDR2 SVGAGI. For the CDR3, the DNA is TGTGCCAGCAGCCAGGGCCTCAATCAGCCCCAGCATTTT. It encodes CASSQGLNQPQHF.

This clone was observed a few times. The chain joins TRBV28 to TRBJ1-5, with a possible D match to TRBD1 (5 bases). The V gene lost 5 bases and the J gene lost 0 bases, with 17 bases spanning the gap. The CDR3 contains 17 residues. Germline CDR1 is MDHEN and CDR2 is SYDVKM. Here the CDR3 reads CASSTRQLYYSNQPQHF. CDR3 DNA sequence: TGTGCCAGCAGTACCCGACAGTTATACTATAGCAATCAGCCCCAGCATTTT.

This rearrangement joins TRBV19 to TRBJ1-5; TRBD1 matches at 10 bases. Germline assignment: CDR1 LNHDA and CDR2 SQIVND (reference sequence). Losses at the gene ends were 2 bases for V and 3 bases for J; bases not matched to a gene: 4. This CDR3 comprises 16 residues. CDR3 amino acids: CASSIMGQGINQPQHF. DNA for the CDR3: TGTGCCAGTAGTATAATGGGACAGGGGATCAATCAGCCCCAGCATTTT.

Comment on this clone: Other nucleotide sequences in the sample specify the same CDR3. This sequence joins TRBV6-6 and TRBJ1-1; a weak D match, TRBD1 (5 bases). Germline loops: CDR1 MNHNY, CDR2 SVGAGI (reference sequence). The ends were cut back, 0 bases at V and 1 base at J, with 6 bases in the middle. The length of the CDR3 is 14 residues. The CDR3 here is CASSYSGGNTEAFF. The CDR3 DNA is TGTGCCAGCAGTTACTCGGGGGGGAACACTGAAGCTTTCTTT.

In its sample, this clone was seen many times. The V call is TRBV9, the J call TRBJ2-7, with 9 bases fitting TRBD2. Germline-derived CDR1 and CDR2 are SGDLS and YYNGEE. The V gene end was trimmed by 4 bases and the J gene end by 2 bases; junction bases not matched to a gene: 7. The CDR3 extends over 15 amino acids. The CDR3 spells CASSFHSGSTYEQYF. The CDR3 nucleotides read TGTGCCAGCAGCTTTCATAGCGGGAGCACCTACGAGCAGTACTTC.

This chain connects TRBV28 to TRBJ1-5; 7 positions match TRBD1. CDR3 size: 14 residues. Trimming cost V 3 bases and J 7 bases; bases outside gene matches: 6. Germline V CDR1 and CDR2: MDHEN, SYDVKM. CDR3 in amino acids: CASSFYRGVQPQHF. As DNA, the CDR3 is TGTGCCAGCAGTTTTTACAGGGGTGTCCAGCCCCAGCATTTT.

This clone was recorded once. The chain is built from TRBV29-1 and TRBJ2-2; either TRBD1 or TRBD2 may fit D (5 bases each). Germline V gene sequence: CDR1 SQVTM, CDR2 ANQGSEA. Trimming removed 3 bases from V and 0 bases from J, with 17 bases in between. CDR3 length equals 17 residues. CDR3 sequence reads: CSVDLRDGPANTGELFF. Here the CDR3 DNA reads TGCAGCGTTGACTTACGGGACGGCCCCGCGAACACCGGGGAGCTGTTTTTT.

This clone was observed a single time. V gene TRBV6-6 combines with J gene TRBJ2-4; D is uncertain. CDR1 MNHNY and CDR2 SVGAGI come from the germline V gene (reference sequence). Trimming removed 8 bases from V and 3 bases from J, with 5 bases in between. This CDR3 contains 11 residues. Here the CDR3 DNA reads TGTGCCAGCGGAGACAAAAACATTCAGTACTTC. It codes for CASGDKNIQYF.

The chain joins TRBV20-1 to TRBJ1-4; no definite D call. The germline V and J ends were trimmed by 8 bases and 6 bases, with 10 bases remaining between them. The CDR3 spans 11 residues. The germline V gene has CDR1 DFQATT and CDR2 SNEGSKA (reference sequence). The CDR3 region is CSTGRDEKLFF. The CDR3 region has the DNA TGCAGTACCGGAAGGGATGAAAAACTGTTTTTT.

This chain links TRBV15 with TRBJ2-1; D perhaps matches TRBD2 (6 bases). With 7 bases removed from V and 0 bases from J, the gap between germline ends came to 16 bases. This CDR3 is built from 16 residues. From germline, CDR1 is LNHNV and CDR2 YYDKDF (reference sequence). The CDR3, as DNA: TGTGCCACCACGGGGCCGGGGGAGCTCTCCTACAATGAGCAGTTCTTC. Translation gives CATTGPGELSYNEQFF.

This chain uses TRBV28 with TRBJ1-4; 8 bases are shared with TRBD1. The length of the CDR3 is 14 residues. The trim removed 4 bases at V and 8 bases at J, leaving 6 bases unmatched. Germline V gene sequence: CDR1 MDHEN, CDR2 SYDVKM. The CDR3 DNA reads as TGTGCCAGCAGTTCCAGGGGGCGAGGCGAAAAACTGTTTTTT. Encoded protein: CASSSRGRGEKLFF.

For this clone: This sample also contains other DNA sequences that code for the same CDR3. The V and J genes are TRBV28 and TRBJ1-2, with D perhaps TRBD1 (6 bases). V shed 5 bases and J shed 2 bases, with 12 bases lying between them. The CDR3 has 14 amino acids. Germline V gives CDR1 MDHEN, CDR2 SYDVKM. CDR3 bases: TGTGCCAGCAGTACGACAGGTGGGAACTATGGCTACACCTTC. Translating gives CASSTTGGNYGYTF.